The T cell receptor beta chain under discussion was sequenced for a study of beta chain features in type 1 diabetes. Background on the study: Researchers looked at 85 million to 110 million sorted cells across all samples.

The whole isolated RNA underwent reverse transcription, so sequencing captured expressed TCRB transcripts. Only in-frame clones appear in the TCRdb table, and some are missing; sequencing was by immunoSEQ multiplex PCR. There are about 620,000 clones in the sample; about a sixth occur only once, and around 0.1% lies in the top ten. Broader study findings: The question left open here concerned HLA type influencing TCRB rearrangement. For patients and controls alike, PCR might favor shorter templates to the same degree.

CD4+ naive, central memory, regulatory and stem cell-like memory subsets were isolated by sorting on CD45RO/CCR7/CD25/CD127/CD95/CD27. A few counts support this clone. What it binds is not known. The receptor was isolated from a man between 18 and 35 years old in good health. The sample comprised naive CD4+ T cells from blood.

The CDR3 bases are TGTGCCAGCAGCTTAGTTTTCGGCTACGAGCAGTACTTC. Residues: CASSLVFGYEQYF. The V and J genes are TRBV7-6 and TRBJ2-7; the D is unclear. The length of the CDR3 is 13 residues. The V end lost 1 base, the J end lost 3 bases, and 7 bases lay between the germline ends. Germline CDR1 SGHVS, CDR2 FNYEAQ.